Each of the 31 T cell receptor beta chains below was sequenced from the same sample in a study of post-analysis software for immune sequencing data. The study's findings and limits: TRBV segments more frequent in patients than in controls numbered five and included TRBV5-6, TRBV5-1 and TRBV20-1.

No antigen has been assigned to these receptors. cDNA libraries of TCR beta carried unique molecular identifiers. TCRdb re-analysed the PCR reads in MiXCR, keeping a single row per CDR3 protein. Of about 400,000 distinct CDR3 sequences in the sample, roughly 38% were seen once. The source material was blood. All receptors derive from a girl aged 10-17 years with multiple sclerosis.

The rearrangement uses TRBV11-2 and TRBJ2-5, with D tentatively TRBD2 (5 bases). CDR1 and CDR2 from the germline V gene are SGHAT and FQNNGV. Trimming left V 4 bases short and J 3 bases short, with 12 bases between. CDR3 size: 14 residues. Here the CDR3 DNA reads TGTGCCAGCAGCTCCGGGATCTTAAAAGAGACCCAGTACTTC. It codes for CASSSGILKETQYF.

CDR3 residues: CASSPTGVDEQYF. The CDR3 DNA reads as TGCGCCAGCAGCCCGACAGGTGTGGACGAGCAGTACTTC. The genes are TRBV5-1 and TRBJ2-7, with D possibly being TRBD1 (6 bases). Between the trimmed V and J ends, which lost 4 bases and 5 bases, there was a span of 13 bases. The CDR3 loop spans 13 amino acids. Per the germline V gene, CDR1 is SGHRS and CDR2 is YFSETQ.

This clonotype showed up just a few times. This rearrangement joins TRBV7-2 to TRBJ1-6; D is uncertain. CDR3 length: 14 amino acids. Per germline, CDR1 SGHTA and CDR2 FQGNSA. Trimming stripped 4 bases from V and 7 bases from J, with 11 bases between. CDR3: CASSSRPLNSPLHF. DNA for the CDR3: TGTGCCAGCAGCTCCCGGCCTCTAAATTCACCCCTCCACTTT.

This clonotype was recorded once. This sequence joins TRBV12-3 or TRBV12-4 and TRBJ2-3, with D perhaps TRBD2 (5 bases). V was shortened by 7 bases and J by 4 bases, with 12 bases between the two germline ends. The CDR3 has 13 amino acids. The CDR3 is CASIRRGADTQYF. CDR3 nucleotides: TGTGCCAGCATCCGACGGGGAGCAGATACGCAGTATTTT.

A few counts support this clonotype. The gene calls are TRBV4-2 and TRBJ1-5, with D maybe TRBD1 (5 bases). The germline V gene has CDR1 LGHNA and CDR2 YNFKEQ. The V end was cut by 3 bases, the J end by 4 bases, with 16 bases between. The CDR3 has 16 amino acids. The chain's CDR3 is CASSQRGGPANQPQHF. CDR3 coding DNA: TGTGCCAGCAGCCAGAGGGGCGGCCCCGCAAATCAGCCCCAGCATTTT.

The genes are TRBV12-3 or TRBV12-4 and TRBJ1-2, with a tentative D call TRBD1 (6 bases). Trimming took off 4 bases at V and 8 bases at J, with 20 bases between the two ends. The CDR3 sequence is 15 residues long. In DNA, the CDR3 is TGTGCCAGCAGTTCAAACAGGGTGTATGTAGGGGGCTACACCTTC. It translates to CASSSNRVYVGGYTF.

The genes are TRBV5-1 and TRBJ2-4, with a possible D match to TRBD1 (6 bases). The CDR3 is 16 residues long. Trimming shortened V by 2 bases and J by 8 bases, and 20 bases separated the two germline ends. Germline lookup yields CDR1 SGHRS and CDR2 YFSETQ. CDR3 DNA sequence: TGCGCCAGCAGCTTACCACAGGGAAGTAGGGCGGACATTCAGTACTTC. Protein sequence: CASSLPQGSRADIQYF.

The chain uses TRBV11-1 and TRBJ2-1; TRBD1 agrees at 7 bases. There are 15 residues in the CDR3. After removal of 5 bases from V and 1 base from J, the junction contained 5 bases not matched to a gene. Germline lookup yields CDR1 SGHAT and CDR2 FQDESV (reference sequence). CDR3 residues: CASSAQQGSYNEQFF. The CDR3 DNA reads TGTGCCAGCAGCGCCCAACAGGGGTCCTACAATGAGCAGTTCTTC.

The chain has TRBV24-1 and TRBJ2-2; 7 bases map to TRBD2. In germline, CDR1 is KGHDR, CDR2 SFDVKD. The CDR3 is 15 amino acids. V lost 4 bases and J lost 4; bases outside the gene matches: 5. The CDR3 DNA is TGTGCCACCAGTGAGGGGACTACGGCCACCGGGGAGCTGTTTTTT. Translation: CATSEGTTATGELFF.

Worth noting for this clonotype: One end of the junction does not line up with germline, which may come from a read error. The rearrangement uses TRBV7-9 and TRBJ2-5; D uncertain. The CDR3 consists of 13 residues. Germline-derived CDR1 and CDR2 are SEHNR and FQNEAQ (reference sequence). CDR3: CASSLDPQETQDF. Here the CDR3 DNA reads TGTGCCAGCAGCTTAGACCCCCAAGAGACCCAGGACTTC.

The V call is TRBV20-1, the J call TRBJ2-1; D gene ambiguous. This CDR3 contains 13 residues. V was cut by 1 base and J by 1 base, with 5 bases left in between. From germline, CDR1 is DFQATT and CDR2 SNEGSKA (reference sequence). CDR3 DNA: TGCAGTGCTAGAGCTCCTTCCTACAATGAGCAGTTCTTC. Amino acid sequence: CSARAPSYNEQFF.

This clonotype showed up just a few times. This chain connects TRBV20-1 to TRBJ2-5; D call uncertain. Deletions cut 2 bases from V and 0 bases from J, with 16 bases between. Looked up from germline, CDR1 is DFQATT and CDR2 is SNEGSKA (reference sequence). The CDR3 spans 16 residues. CDR3 nucleotide sequence: TGCAGTGCTAGAAACGCGGACCAAACCAACCAAGAGACCCAGTACTTC. Residues: CSARNADQTNQETQYF.

This chain links TRBV5-1 with TRBJ1-1; D unresolved. With 0 bases removed from V and 1 base from J, the gap between germline ends came to 13 bases. The CDR3 has 16 residues. Germline V gene data show CDR1 as SGHRS and CDR2 as YFSETQ. The CDR3 loop reads CASSLESPRPNTEAFF. The CDR3 DNA sequence: TGCGCCAGCAGCTTGGAATCCCCGAGGCCGAACACTGAAGCTTTCTTT.

This clonotype was seen a handful of times. The gene calls are TRBV6-5 and TRBJ2-3; D is undetermined. Germline V gene sequence: CDR1 MNHEY, CDR2 SVGAGI. V lost 6 bases, J lost 4 bases, and 20 bases lay in between. The CDR3 runs to 16 residues. The CDR3 loop is CASSFAGPSRPDTQYF. CDR3 nucleotides: TGTGCCAGCAGCTTCGCCGGGCCATCGAGGCCAGATACGCAGTATTTT.

This clonotype has a handful of counts. The rearrangement joins TRBV28 to TRBJ2-5; tentatively, D is TRBD1 (6 bases). The CDR3 is 14 residues long. Germline-derived CDR1 and CDR2 are MDHEN and SYDVKM. V was cut by 6 bases and J by 3 bases, with 14 bases left in between. For the CDR3, the DNA is TGTGCCAGCAGCCACGGGACATTAAAAGAGACCCAGTACTTC. Amino acid sequence: CASSHGTLKETQYF.

The V gene is TRBV4-1, the J gene TRBJ1-5; D possibly corresponds to TRBD1 (5 bases). The V end lost 3 bases, the J end lost 9 bases, and 12 bases lay between the germline ends. Germline V gene sequence: CDR1 MGHRA, CDR2 YSYEKL. The CDR3 length is 13 residues. The CDR3 bases are TGCGCCAGCAGCCACCCCGGCCAGGGGCCCCAGCATTTT. Its translation: CASSHPGQGPQHF.

This clonotype occurred a few times. This rearrangement joins TRBV10-3 to TRBJ2-1; 8 nucleotides agree with TRBD1. CDR3 length: 16 residues. Germline V gene lookup returns CDR1 ENHRY and CDR2 SYGVKD. V shed 8 bases, J shed 1 base, and the junction held 10 bases outside the gene matches. Here the CDR3 reads CAISLQGALSYNEQFF. CDR3 nucleotides: TGTGCCATCTCGTTGCAGGGGGCTCTTTCCTACAATGAGCAGTTCTTC.

In its sample, this clonotype was seen a few times. The chain joins TRBV4-2 to TRBJ2-1; possibly TRBD2 for D (7 bases). Trimming cost V 4 bases and J 7 bases, with 14 bases left between them. This CDR3 spans 14 amino acids. Germline V gene data show CDR1 as LGHNA and CDR2 as YNFKEQ. CDR3 in amino acids: CASSRGAAGNEQFF. The DNA for the CDR3 is TGTGCCAGCAGCCGGGGGGCAGCGGGGAATGAGCAGTTCTTC.

This clonotype has a handful of counts. The V and J genes are TRBV4-1 and TRBJ2-6; the D call may be TRBD1 or TRBD2 (5 bases each). Germline V CDR1 and CDR2: MGHRA, YSYEKL. This CDR3 is built from 17 residues. V lost 5 bases, J lost 0 bases, and 14 bases lay in between. CDR3: CASSAPGRNSGANVLTF. As DNA, the CDR3 is TGCGCCAGCAGCGCCCCGGGACGTAACTCTGGGGCCAACGTCCTGACTTTC.

This chain connects TRBV12-3 or TRBV12-4 to TRBJ2-3, with 9 bases matching TRBD2. The CDR3 is 15 residues long. The V and J ends lost 2 bases and 5 bases, in that order; junction bases with no gene match: 5. The CDR3 spells CASSLSAGGQDTQYF. The CDR3 DNA reads as TGTGCCAGCAGTTTATCAGCGGGGGGCCAAGATACGCAGTATTTT.

This clonotype occurred a few times. The chain uses TRBV5-4 and TRBJ2-5; a possible D gene is TRBD2 (6 bases). V lost 0 bases and J 7 bases, leaving 16 bases between the germline ends. This CDR3 has 15 amino acids. Looked up from germline, CDR1 is SGHNT and CDR2 is YYREEE (reference sequence). This chain's CDR3 is CASSLVGGASGTQYF. CDR3 nucleotide sequence: TGTGCCAGCAGCTTGGTCGGGGGAGCCTCAGGGACCCAGTACTTC. Complete variable domain (other parts from reference TRBV5-4 and TRBJ2-5): ETGVTQSPTHLIKTRGQQVTLRCSSQSGHNTVSWYQQALGQGPQFIFQYYREEENGRGNFPPRFSGLQFPNYSSELNVNALELDDSALYLCASSLVGGASGTQYFGPGTRLLVL.

The rearrangement links TRBV12-3 or TRBV12-4 to TRBJ1-4; the D is unclear. Deletions cut 5 bases from V and 4 bases from J, with 11 bases between. The CDR3 has 14 amino acids. CDR3 bases: TGTGCCAGCAGTGGGCGGTACGATAATGAAAAACTGTTTTTT. The encoded protein is CASSGRYDNEKLFF.

CDR3 protein: CAGFPGGLNGNTIYF. The CDR3 DNA follows: TGTGCCGGATTTCCCGGGGGCTTGAATGGAAACACCATATATTTT. The genes are TRBV30 and TRBJ1-3; D may be TRBD1 (6 bases). The length of the CDR3 is 15 residues. Looked up from germline, CDR1 is GTSNPN and CDR2 is SVGIG (reference sequence). The V and J ends lost 8 bases and 3 bases respectively, with 20 bases between them.

The chain joins TRBV7-9 to TRBJ1-1; TRBD1 is a possible D gene (5 bases). The CDR3 totals 16 residues. CDR1 SEHNR and CDR2 FQNEAQ come from the germline V gene (reference sequence). V was cut by 5 bases and J by 3 bases, with 19 bases left in between. The CDR3 nucleotides read TGTGCCAGCAGCCACCCTATAACAGGACCCGACACTGAAGCTTTCTTT. Its translation: CASSHPITGPDTEAFF.

The genes are TRBV7-9 and TRBJ2-1; no firm D call. Germline V gene sequence: CDR1 SEHNR, CDR2 FQNEAQ (reference sequence). The CDR3 covers 13 residues. V shed 5 bases and J shed 4 bases, with 9 bases lying between them. For the CDR3, the DNA is TGTGCCAGCAGCCCTACACCGTACAATGAGCAGTTCTTC. This encodes CASSPTPYNEQFF.

This clonotype was picked up a small number of times. The genes are TRBV4-1 and TRBJ2-1; 10 bases agree with TRBD1. V shed 2 bases and J 9 bases; nucleotides not matched to a gene: 7. CDR1 MGHRA and CDR2 YSYEKL come from the germline V gene. This CDR3 has 15 residues. The CDR3 here is CASSQRQGALGEQFF. CDR3 DNA sequence: TGCGCCAGCAGCCAAAGACAGGGGGCACTAGGTGAGCAGTTCTTC.

The chain is built from TRBV27 and TRBJ1-4; 9 positions agree with TRBD1. Germline CDR1 reads MNHEY; CDR2 reads SMNVEV (reference sequence). With 6 bases clipped from V and 7 bases from J, the junction kept 9 bases outside the gene matches. CDR3 length equals 15 residues. This chain's CDR3 is CASSPGTGRSEKLFF. For the CDR3, the DNA is TGTGCCAGCAGCCCCGGGACAGGGAGAAGTGAAAAACTGTTTTTT.

The V and J genes are TRBV5-1 and TRBJ2-7; D might be TRBD2 (6 bases). Looked up from germline, CDR1 is SGHRS and CDR2 is YFSETQ. The V and J ends lost 2 bases and 3 bases respectively, with 9 bases between them. This CDR3 is built from 13 residues. CDR3 nucleotides: TGCGCCAGCAGCTTACGGGGGTTCTACGAGCAGTACTTC. It specifies CASSLRGFYEQYF.

The V and J genes are TRBV6-5 and TRBJ2-2; 7 bases agree with TRBD2. The CDR3 runs 15 residues. V lost 11 bases to trimming and J lost 7 bases; unmatched junction nucleotides: 16. CDR1 and CDR2 from the germline V gene are MNHEY and SVGAGI. The CDR3 DNA sequence: TGTGCCTCCCTCTGGCGGGGAGGGGAAGTCGGGGAGCTGTTTTTT. The encoded protein is CASLWRGGEVGELFF.

The chain carries TRBV27 and TRBJ2-7, with TRBD1 as a possible D gene (6 bases). V was cut by 5 bases and J by 3 bases, with 14 bases left in between. The CDR3 extends over 14 amino acids. Germline CDR1 reads MNHEY; CDR2 reads SMNVEV (reference sequence). CDR3 DNA: TGTGCCAGCAGTCCCGGGACATTTGGCTACGAGCAGTACTTC. It yields the protein CASSPGTFGYEQYF.

This chain uses TRBV7-2 with TRBJ2-5, with a tentative D call TRBD1 (5 bases). Germline V gene data show CDR1 as SGHTA and CDR2 as FQGNSA. There are 15 residues in the CDR3. With 1 base removed from V and 1 base from J, the gap between germline ends came to 10 bases. This chain's CDR3 is CASSLGWQGQETQYF. For the CDR3, the DNA is TGTGCCAGCAGCTTAGGCTGGCAGGGCCAAGAGACCCAGTACTTC.